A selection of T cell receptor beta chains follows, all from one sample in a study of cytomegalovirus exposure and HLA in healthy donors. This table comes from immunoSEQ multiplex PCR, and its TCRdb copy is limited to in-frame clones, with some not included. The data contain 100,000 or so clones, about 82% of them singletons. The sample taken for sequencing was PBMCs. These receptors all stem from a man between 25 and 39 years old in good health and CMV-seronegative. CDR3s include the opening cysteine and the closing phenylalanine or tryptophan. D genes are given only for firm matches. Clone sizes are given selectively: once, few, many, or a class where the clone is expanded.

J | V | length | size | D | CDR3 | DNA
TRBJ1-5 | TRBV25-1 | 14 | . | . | CASRPPGGHQPQHF | TGTGCCAGCAGGCCCCCGGGGGGACATCAGCCCCAGCATTTT
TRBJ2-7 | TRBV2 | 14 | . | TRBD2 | CASSVTSGAYEQYF | TGTGCCAGCAGTGTTACTAGCGGGGCTTACGAGCAGTACTTC
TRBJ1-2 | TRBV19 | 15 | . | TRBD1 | CASSTRQGGSYGYTF | TGTGCCAGTAGTACCCGCCAGGGGGGAAGCTATGGCTACACCTTC
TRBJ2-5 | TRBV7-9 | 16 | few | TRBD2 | CASSRTSGGSGETQYF | TGTGCCAGCAGCAGGACTAGCGGGGGGTCCGGGGAGACCCAGTACTTC
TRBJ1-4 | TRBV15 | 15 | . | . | CATSRGELANEKLFF | TGTGCCACCAGCAGAGGGGAGTTAGCTAATGAAAAACTGTTTTTT
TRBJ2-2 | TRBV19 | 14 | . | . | CASRATGYTGELFF | TGTGCCAGTAGGGCAACCGGGTACACCGGGGAGCTGTTTTTT
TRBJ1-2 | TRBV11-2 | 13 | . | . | CASSLDWGDGYTF | TGTGCCAGCAGCTTAGATTGGGGGGATGGCTACACCTTC
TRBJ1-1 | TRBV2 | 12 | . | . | CATNPGNTEAFF | TGTGCCACTAATCCAGGGAACACTGAAGCTTTCTTT
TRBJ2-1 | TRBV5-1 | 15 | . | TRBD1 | CASSPTGPPYNEQFF | TGCGCCAGCAGCCCGACAGGGCCTCCCTACAATGAGCAGTTCTTC
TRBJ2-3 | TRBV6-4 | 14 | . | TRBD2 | CASSWTSDTDTQYF | TGTGCCAGCAGCTGGACTAGCGACACAGATACGCAGTATTTT